There are a few counts of the clone carrying this T cell receptor (beta chain). This CDR3 has 14 residues. Germline CDR1 is MDHEN and CDR2 is SYDVKM. The ends lost 6 bases at V and 5 bases at J; junction bases unmatched: 8. As processed by the authors: Cell counts per sample came from amplifying reference gene primers. Only in-frame clones appear in the TCRdb table, and some are missing; sequencing was by immunoSEQ multiplex PCR. V, J and clone size reflect that table, while D and trimming were determined from the DNA. In the table there are under 250,000 clones, over 80% of which are singletons. This entry comes from a study of blood T cell repertoires in COVID-19. In the study overall: Acute and convalescent COVID-19 specimens originated in the United States, Italy and Spain. PBMCs, B-cell-depleted T cells, or T cells were the source of the cDNA or gDNA that made up the material.

The origin of this receptor is a woman aged 70-85 years with active or convalescent COVID-19. Sequencing input: peripheral blood. The chain recombines TRBV28 with TRBJ2-7, with 9 bases lining up with TRBD1. CDR3 loop: CASRGTGQQHEQYF. The CDR3 DNA reads as TGTGCCAGCAGGGGGACAGGGCAACAGCACGAGCAGTACTTC. Supplemented by reference TRBV28 and TRBJ2-7, the full variable domain reads DVKVTQSSRYLVKRTGEKVFLECVQDMDHENMFWYRQDPGLGLRLIYFSYDVKMKEKGDIPEGYSVSREKKERFSLILESASTNQTSMYLCASRGTGQQHEQYFGPGTRLTVT.